This T cell receptor (beta chain) was sequenced during a study of T cells in Graves' hyperthyroidism and ophthalmopathy. A few counts support this clonotype. TCR beta CDR3 regions were amplified from RNA transcripts. RT-PCR in the first round (using the HTBI primer set) targeted the TCR CDR3. One entry per CDR3 protein, called by TCRdb with MiXCR from the multiplex PCR reads. Of about 300,000 distinct CDR3 sequences listed, approximately 18% are singletons. This clonotype originated in a man aged 45-60 years with Graves' ophthalmopathy. The sample comprised blood.

The CDR3 nucleotides are TGTGCCAGCAGCCTAAACGGGGGGCTCTTTGAGCAGTACTTC. Protein sequence: CASSLNGGLFEQYF. This chain uses TRBV28 with TRBJ2-7, with D possibly TRBD2 on 7 matching bases. The CDR3 has 14 amino acids. Germline V lookup: CDR1 MDHEN, CDR2 SYDVKM. V lost 6 bases and J 7 bases, leaving 19 bases between the germline ends. Full variable domain (outside the CDR3, taken from reference TRBV28 and TRBJ2-7): DVKVTQSSRYLVKRTGEKVFLECVQDMDHENMFWYRQDPGLGLRLIYFSYDVKMKEKGDIPEGYSVSREKKERFSLILESASTNQTSMYLCASSLNGGLFEQYFGPGTRLTVT.